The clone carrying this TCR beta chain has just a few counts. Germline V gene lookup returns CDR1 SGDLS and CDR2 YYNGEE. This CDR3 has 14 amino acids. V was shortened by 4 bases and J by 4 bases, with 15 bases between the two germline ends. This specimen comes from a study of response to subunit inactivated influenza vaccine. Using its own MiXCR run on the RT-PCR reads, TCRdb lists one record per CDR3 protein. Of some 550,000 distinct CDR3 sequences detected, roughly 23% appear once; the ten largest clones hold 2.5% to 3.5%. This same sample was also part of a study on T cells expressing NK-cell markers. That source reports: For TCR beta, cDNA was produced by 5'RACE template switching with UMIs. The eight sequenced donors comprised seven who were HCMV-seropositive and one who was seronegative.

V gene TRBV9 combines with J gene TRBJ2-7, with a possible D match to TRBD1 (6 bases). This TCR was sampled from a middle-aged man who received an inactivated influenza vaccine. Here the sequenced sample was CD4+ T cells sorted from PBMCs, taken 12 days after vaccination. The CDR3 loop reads CASSPTTGQYEQYF. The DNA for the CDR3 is TGTGCCAGCAGCCCAACAACCGGACAGTACGAGCAGTACTTC. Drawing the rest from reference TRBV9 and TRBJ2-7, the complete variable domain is DSGVTQTPKHLITATGQRVTLRCSPRSGDLSVYWYQQSLDQGLQFLIQYYNGEERAKGNILERFSAQQFPDLHSELNLSSLELGDSALYFCASSPTTGQYEQYFGPGTRLTVT.